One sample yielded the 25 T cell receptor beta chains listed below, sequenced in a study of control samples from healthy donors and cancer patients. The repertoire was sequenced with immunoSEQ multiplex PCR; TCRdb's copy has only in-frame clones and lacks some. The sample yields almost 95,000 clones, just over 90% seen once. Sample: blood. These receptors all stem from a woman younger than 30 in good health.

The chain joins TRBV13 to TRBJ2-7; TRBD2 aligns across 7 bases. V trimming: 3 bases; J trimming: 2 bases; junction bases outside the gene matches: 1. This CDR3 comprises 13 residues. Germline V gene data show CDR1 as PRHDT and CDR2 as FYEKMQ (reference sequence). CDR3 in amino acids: CASSLAGAYEQYF. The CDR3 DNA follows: TGTGCCAGCAGCTTGGCGGGGGCCTACGAGCAGTACTTC. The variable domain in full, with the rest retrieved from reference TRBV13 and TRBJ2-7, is AAGVIQSPRHLIKEKRETATLKCYPIPRHDTVYWYQQGPGQDPQFLISFYEKMQSDKGSIPDRFSAQQFSDYHSELNMSSLELGDSALYFCASSLAGAYEQYFGPGTRLTVT.

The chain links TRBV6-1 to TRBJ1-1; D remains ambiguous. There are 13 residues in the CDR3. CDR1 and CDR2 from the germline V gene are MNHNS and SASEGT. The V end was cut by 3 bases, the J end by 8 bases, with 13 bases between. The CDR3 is CASSEAGRREAFF. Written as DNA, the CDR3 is TGTGCCAGCAGTGAGGCCGGACGCAGAGAAGCTTTCTTT.

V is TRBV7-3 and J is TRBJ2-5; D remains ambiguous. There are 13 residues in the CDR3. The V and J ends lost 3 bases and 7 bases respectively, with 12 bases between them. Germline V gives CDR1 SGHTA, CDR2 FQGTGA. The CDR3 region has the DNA TGTGCCAGCAGCTTCACTAAGACGGGGACCCAGTACTTC. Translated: CASSFTKTGTQYF.

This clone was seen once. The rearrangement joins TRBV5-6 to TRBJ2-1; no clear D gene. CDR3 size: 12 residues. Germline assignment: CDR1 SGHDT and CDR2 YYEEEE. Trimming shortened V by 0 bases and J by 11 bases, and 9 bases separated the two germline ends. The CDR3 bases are TGTGCCAGCAGCTTGGGGGTCGGTAAGCAGTTCTTC. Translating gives CASSLGVGKQFF.

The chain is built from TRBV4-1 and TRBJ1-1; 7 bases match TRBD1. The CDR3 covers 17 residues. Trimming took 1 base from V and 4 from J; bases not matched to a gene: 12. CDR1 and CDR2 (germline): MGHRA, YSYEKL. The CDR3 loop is CASSQVTTGQGGTEAFF. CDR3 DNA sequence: TGCGCCAGCAGCCAAGTTACGACAGGGCAAGGAGGCACTGAAGCTTTCTTT.

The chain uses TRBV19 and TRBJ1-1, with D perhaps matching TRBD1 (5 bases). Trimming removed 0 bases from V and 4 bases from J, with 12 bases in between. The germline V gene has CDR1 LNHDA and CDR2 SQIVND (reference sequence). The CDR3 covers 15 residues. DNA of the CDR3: TGTGCCAGTAGTATAGAAGACAGACGCGGCACTGAAGCTTTCTTT. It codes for CASSIEDRRGTEAFF.

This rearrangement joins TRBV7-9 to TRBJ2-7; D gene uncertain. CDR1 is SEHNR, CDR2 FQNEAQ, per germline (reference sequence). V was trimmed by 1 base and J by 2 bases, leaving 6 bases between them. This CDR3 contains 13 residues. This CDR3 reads CASSLGSPYEQYF. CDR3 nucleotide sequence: TGTGCCAGCAGCTTAGGCTCCCCCTACGAGCAGTACTTC.

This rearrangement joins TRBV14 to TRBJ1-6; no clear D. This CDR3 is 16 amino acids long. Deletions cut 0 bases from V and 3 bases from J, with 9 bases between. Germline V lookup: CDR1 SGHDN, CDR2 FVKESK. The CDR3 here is CASSQESHSYNSPLHF. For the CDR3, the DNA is TGTGCCAGCAGCCAAGAATCGCACAGCTATAATTCACCCCTCCACTTT.

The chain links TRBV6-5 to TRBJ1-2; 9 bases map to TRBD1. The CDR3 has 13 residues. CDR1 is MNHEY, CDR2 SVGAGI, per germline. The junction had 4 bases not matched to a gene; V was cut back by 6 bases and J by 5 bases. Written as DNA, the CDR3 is TGTGCCAGCAGGCGGACAGGGGAGTATGGCTACACCTTC. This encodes CASRRTGEYGYTF.

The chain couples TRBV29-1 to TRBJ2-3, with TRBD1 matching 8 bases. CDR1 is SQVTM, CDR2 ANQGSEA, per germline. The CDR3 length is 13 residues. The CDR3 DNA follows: TGCAGTACTCGGACAGGGTCCACAGATACGCAGTATTTT. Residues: CSTRTGSTDTQYF.

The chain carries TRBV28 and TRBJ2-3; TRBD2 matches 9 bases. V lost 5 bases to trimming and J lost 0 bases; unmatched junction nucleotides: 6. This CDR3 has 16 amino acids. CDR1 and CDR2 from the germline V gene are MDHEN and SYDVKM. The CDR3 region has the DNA TGTGCCAGCAGTGGGCCTCTAGCGGGGAGCACAGATACGCAGTATTTT. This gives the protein CASSGPLAGSTDTQYF. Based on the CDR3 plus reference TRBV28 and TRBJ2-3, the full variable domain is DVKVTQSSRYLVKRTGEKVFLECVQDMDHENMFWYRQDPGLGLRLIYFSYDVKMKEKGDIPEGYSVSREKKERFSLILESASTNQTSMYLCASSGPLAGSTDTQYFGPGTRLTVL.

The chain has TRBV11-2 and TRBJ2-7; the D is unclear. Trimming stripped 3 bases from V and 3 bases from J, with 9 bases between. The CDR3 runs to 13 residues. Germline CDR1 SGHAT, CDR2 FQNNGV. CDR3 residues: CASSFGVGYEQYF. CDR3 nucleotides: TGTGCCAGCAGCTTTGGCGTAGGCTACGAGCAGTACTTC.

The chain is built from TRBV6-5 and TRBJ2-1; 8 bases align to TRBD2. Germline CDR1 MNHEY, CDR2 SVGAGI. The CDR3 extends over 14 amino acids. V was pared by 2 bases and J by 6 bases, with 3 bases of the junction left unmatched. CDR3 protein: CASSYERGGNEQFF. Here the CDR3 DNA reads TGTGCCAGCAGTTACGAACGGGGGGGCAATGAGCAGTTCTTC.

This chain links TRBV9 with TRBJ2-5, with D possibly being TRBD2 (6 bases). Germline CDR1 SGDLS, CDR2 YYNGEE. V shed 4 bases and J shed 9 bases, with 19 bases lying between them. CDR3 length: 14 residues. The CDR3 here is CASSTRDLGGAQYF. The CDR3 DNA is TGTGCCAGCAGCACCCGGGACCTCGGAGGGGCCCAGTACTTC.

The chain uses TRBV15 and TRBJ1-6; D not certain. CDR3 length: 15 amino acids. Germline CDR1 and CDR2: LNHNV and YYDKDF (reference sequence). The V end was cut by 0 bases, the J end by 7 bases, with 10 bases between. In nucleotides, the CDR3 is TGTGCCACCAGCAGAGAAAGCGACGGCAATTCACCCCTCCACTTT. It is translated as CATSRESDGNSPLHF.

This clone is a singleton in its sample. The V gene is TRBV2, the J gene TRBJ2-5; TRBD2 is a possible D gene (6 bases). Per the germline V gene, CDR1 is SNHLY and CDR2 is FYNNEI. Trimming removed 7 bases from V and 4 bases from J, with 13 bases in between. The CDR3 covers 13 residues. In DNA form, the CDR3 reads TGTGCCAGCAACTTGGGGGGAGGAGAGACCCAGTACTTC. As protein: CASNLGGGETQYF.

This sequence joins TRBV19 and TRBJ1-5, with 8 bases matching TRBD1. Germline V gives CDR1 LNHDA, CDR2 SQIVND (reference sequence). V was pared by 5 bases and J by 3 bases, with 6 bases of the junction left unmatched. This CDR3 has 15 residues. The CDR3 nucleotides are TGTGCCAGTAGTGTGCCGGACAGGGCCAATCAGCCCCAGCATTTT. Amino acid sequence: CASSVPDRANQPQHF.

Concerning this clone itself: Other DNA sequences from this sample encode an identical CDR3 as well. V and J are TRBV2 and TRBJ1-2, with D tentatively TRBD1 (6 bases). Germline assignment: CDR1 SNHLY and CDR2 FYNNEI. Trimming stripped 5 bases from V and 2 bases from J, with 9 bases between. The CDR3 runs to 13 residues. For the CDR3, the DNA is TGTGCCAGCAGTCCAGGACAGAACTATGGCTACACCTTC. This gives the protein CASSPGQNYGYTF.

In DNA form, the CDR3 reads TGTGCCAGCAGCTTAGGACAGGGGAGTGAAAAACTGTTTTTT. It specifies CASSLGQGSEKLFF. This chain connects TRBV7-9 to TRBJ1-4; 8 bases align to TRBD1. The CDR3 totals 14 residues. Germline V gene sequence: CDR1 SEHNR, CDR2 FQNEAQ (reference sequence). Germline trimming cut 1 base from V and 7 bases from J; bases unmatched to any gene: 2.

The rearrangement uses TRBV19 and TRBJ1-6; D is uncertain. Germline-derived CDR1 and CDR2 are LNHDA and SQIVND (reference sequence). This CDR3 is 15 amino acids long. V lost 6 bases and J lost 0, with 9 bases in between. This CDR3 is CASRGSSSYNSPLHF. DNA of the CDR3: TGTGCCAGTAGAGGATCCAGCTCCTATAATTCACCCCTCCACTTT. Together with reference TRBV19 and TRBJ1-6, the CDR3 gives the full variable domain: DGGITQSPKYLFRKEGQNVTLSCEQNLNHDAMYWYRQDPGQGLRLIYYSQIVNDFQKGDIAEGYSVSREKKESFPLTVTSAQKNPTAFYLCASRGSSSYNSPLHFGNGTRLTVT.

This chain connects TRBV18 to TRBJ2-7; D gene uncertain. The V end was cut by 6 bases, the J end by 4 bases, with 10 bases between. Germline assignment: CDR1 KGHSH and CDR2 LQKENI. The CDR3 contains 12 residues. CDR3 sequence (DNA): TGTGCCAGCTCCCTATCCGATTACGAGCAGTACTTC. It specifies CASSLSDYEQYF.

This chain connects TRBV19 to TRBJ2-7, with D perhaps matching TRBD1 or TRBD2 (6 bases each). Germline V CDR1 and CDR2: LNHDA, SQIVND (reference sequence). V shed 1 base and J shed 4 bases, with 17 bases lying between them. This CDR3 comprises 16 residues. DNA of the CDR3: TGTGCCAGTAGTATAGCGGAGGGGGGTCCGCCTTACGAGCAGTACTTC. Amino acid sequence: CASSIAEGGPPYEQYF.

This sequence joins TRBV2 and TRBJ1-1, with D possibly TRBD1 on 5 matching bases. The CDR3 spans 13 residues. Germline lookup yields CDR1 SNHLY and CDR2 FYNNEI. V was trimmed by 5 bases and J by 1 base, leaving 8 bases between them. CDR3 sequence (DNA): TGTGCCAGCAGTTTGGGGGGGAACACTGAAGCTTTCTTT. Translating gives CASSLGGNTEAFF.

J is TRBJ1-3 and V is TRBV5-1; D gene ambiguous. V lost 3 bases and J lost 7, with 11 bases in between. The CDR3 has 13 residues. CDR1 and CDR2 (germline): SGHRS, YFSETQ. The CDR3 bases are TGCGCCAGCAGCTATACAGCAGATAACACCATATATTTT. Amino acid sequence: CASSYTADNTIYF.

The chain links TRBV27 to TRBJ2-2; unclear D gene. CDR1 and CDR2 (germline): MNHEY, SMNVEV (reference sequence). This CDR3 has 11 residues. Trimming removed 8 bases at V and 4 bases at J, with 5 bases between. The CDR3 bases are TGTGCCAGCCGTTCCACCGGGGAGCTGTTTTTT. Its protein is CASRSTGELFF.